This T cell receptor (beta chain) was recovered during a study of blood T cells in healthy people across ages. Study-level points and caveats: Samples with more naive T cells showed higher observed beta diversity.

A J-beta primer mix and a sample-barcoded 5' primer were used in a second PCR of about 7 to 12 cycles. TCRdb itself ran the 5' RACE reads through MiXCR, one entry per CDR3 protein. This sample has about 640,000 distinct CDR3 sequences, with around 43% found just once. Remarks on this clonotype: Its target is not known.

CDR3 length equals 16 residues. V dropped 4 bases and J dropped 2; count of bases not matched to a gene: 6. The germline gives CDR1 SEHNR, CDR2 FQNEAQ (reference sequence). Material for sequencing was blood. This receptor was obtained from an elderly man in good health. The chain links TRBV7-9 to TRBJ2-1, with TRBD2 matching over 9 bases. As DNA, the CDR3 is TGTGCCAGCAGCTCCTCTAGCGGGAAAACCTACAATGAGCAGTTCTTC. It yields the protein CASSSSSGKTYNEQFF.